The 9 T cell receptor beta chains listed next were all sequenced from one sample in a study of T cell changes during pregnancy in multiple sclerosis. Some clones are missing from TCRdb's copy, which holds only in-frame ones; the method was immunoSEQ multiplex PCR. The sample yields fewer than 60,000 clones, 80% to 95% seen once. The specimen was CD4+ T cells from peripheral blood mononuclear cells, collected after pregnancy. These receptors came from a female donor with multiple sclerosis, enrolled in a pregnancy study.

This sequence joins TRBV7-2 and TRBJ2-5; 8 bases are shared with TRBD2. The trim removed 1 base at V and 7 bases at J, leaving 5 bases unmatched. Germline assignment: CDR1 SGHTA and CDR2 FQGNSA. The CDR3 runs 14 residues. CDR3 bases: TGTGCCAGCAGCTTAGAGGGACTAGGTGGGACCCAGTACTTC. It yields the protein CASSLEGLGGTQYF.

The chain couples TRBV11-2 to TRBJ2-3; D is unclear. Trimming shortened V by 5 bases and J by 6 bases, and 15 bases separated the two germline ends. The CDR3 sequence is 14 residues long. Germline loops: CDR1 SGHAT, CDR2 FQNNGV. CDR3 region: CASSAPSPADTQYF. In DNA form, the CDR3 reads TGTGCCAGCAGCGCGCCTTCCCCCGCGGATACGCAGTATTTT.

The chain is built from TRBV28 and TRBJ1-1; 7 nucleotides agree with TRBD1. Germline V lookup: CDR1 MDHEN, CDR2 SYDVKM. This CDR3 has 14 residues. Trimming cost V 5 bases and J 5 bases; bases outside gene matches: 8. The chain's CDR3 is CASSLTGWGTEAFF. CDR3 in DNA: TGTGCCAGCAGTCTGACAGGGTGGGGAACTGAAGCTTTCTTT.

The rearrangement uses TRBV25-1 and TRBJ2-3, with D uncertain. V was clipped by 5 bases and J by 1 base, with 16 bases between them. The CDR3 extends over 16 amino acids. CDR1 and CDR2 (germline): MGHDK, SYGVNS. This chain's CDR3 is CASSLKPPEGTDTQYF. CDR3 sequence (DNA): TGTGCCAGCAGTCTAAAACCCCCAGAGGGCACAGATACGCAGTATTTT.

The rearrangement uses TRBV7-8 and TRBJ2-5, with a tentative D call TRBD2 (5 bases). Germline lookup yields CDR1 SGHVS and CDR2 FQNEAQ. There are 17 residues in the CDR3. The V end was cut by 5 bases, the J end by 1 base, with 20 bases between. The CDR3 here is CASSPPGKRRLQETQYF. Here the CDR3 DNA reads TGTGCCAGCAGCCCGCCGGGAAAGCGGCGACTCCAAGAGACCCAGTACTTC.

This clone was picked up one time. J is TRBJ2-7 and V is TRBV29-1, with D perhaps TRBD2 (5 bases). The CDR3 contains 14 residues. Germline values: CDR1 SQVTM, CDR2 ANQGSEA. Trimming shortened V by 7 bases and J by 4 bases, and 20 bases separated the two germline ends. CDR3 coding DNA: TGCAGCGCCCAGGTGAGGGCACGGCGATACGAGCAGTACTTC. This encodes CSAQVRARRYEQYF.

The chain links TRBV30 to TRBJ2-7, with a tentative D call TRBD2 (5 bases). This CDR3 spans 14 amino acids. Germline V gives CDR1 GTSNPN, CDR2 SVGIG (reference sequence). V lost 0 bases to trimming and J lost 0 bases, with 9 bases between them. As DNA, the CDR3 is TGTGCCTGGAGTGTACCGGGGAGCTCCTACGAGCAGTACTTC. This sequence encodes CAWSVPGSSYEQYF.

The chain has TRBV27 and TRBJ1-2; TRBD1 might be the D (5 bases). V dropped 1 base and J dropped 4 bases, with 10 bases sitting between them. This CDR3 has 14 amino acids. Per the germline V gene, CDR1 is MNHEY and CDR2 is SMNVEV (reference sequence). CDR3 protein: CASSLYGGAYGYTF. CDR3 in DNA: TGTGCCAGCAGTTTATACGGCGGGGCCTATGGCTACACCTTC.

This clone was seen just once. This sequence joins TRBV6-6 and TRBJ2-7, with 10 nucleotides matching TRBD1. Germline V gene data show CDR1 as MNHNY and CDR2 as SVGAGI (reference sequence). V lost 6 bases and J lost 4; bases outside the gene matches: 6. CDR3 length: 14 residues. CDR3 in DNA: TGTGCCAGCAGAGGACAGGGGGTTTTATACGAGCAGTACTTC. Protein product: CASRGQGVLYEQYF.